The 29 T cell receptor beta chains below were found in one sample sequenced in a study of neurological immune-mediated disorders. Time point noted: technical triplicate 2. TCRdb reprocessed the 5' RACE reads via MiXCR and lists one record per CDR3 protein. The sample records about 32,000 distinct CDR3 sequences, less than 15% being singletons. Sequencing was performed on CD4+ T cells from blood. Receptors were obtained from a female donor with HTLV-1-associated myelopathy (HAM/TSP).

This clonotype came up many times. The CDR3 nucleotides are TGTGCCAGCTCACCACCTGGACACCCTACCTACGAGCAGTACTTC. It yields the protein CASSPPGHPTYEQYF. The chain uses TRBV18 and TRBJ2-7; a weak D match, TRBD1 (5 bases). The CDR3 is 15 residues long. Germline CDR1 reads KGHSH; CDR2 reads LQKENI. The V gene lost 0 bases and the J gene lost 2 bases, with 11 bases spanning the gap.

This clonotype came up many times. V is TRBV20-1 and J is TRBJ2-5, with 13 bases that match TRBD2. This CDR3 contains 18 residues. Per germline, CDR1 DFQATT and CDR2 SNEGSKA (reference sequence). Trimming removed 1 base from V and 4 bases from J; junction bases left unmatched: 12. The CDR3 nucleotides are TGCAGTGCTAGAGGGGACGGACTAGCGGGAGAATCAGGAGAGACCCAGTACTTC. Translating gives CSARGDGLAGESGETQYF.

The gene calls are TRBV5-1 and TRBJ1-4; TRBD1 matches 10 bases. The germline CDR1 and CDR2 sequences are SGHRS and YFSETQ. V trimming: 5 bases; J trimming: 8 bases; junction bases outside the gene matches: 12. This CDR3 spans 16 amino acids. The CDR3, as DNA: TGCGCCAGCAGTTCGGACAGGGGGAGACGATACGAAAAACTGTTTTTT. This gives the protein CASSSDRGRRYEKLFF.

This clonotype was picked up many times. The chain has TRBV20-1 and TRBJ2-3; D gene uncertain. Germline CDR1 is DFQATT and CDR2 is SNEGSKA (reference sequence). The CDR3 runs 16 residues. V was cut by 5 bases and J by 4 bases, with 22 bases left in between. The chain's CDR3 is CSALARTTRLSDTQYF. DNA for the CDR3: TGCAGTGCTTTGGCAAGGACGACGCGGTTGTCAGATACGCAGTATTTT.

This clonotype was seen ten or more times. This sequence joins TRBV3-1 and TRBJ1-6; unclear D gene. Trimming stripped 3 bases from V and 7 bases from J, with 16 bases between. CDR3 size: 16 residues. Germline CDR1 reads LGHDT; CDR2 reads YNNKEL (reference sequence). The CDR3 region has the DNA TGTGCCAGCAGCCATTCGTCCGGGATGGGCAATTCACCCCTCCACTTT. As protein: CASSHSSGMGNSPLHF.

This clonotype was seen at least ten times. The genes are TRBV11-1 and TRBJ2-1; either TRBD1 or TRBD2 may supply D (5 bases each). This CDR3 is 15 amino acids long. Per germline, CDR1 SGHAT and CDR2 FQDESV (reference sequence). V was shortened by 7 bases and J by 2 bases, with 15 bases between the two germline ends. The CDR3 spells CASNPGDATYNEQFF. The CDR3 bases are TGTGCCAGCAACCCCGGGGACGCGACCTACAATGAGCAGTTCTTC.

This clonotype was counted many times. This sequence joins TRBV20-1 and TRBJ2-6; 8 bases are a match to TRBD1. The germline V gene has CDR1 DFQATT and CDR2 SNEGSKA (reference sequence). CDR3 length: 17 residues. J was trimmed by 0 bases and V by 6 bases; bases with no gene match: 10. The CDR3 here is CSAAGTGKNSGANVLTF. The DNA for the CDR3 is TGCAGTGCGGCCGGGACAGGAAAAAACTCTGGGGCCAACGTCCTGACTTTC.

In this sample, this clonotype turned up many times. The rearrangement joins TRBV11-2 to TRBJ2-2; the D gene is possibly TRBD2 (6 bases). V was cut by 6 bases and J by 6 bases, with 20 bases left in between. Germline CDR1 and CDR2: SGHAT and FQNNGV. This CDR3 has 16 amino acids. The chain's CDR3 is CASRLPVTSEAGELFF. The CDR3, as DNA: TGTGCCAGCAGGCTCCCGGTGACTAGTGAGGCCGGGGAGCTGTTTTTT.

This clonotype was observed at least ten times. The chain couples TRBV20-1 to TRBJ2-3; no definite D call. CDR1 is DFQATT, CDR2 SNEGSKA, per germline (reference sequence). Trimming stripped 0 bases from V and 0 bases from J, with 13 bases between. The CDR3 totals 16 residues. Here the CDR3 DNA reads TGCAGTGCTAGAGATCCGCGAGTACGAAGCACAGATACGCAGTATTTT. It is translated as CSARDPRVRSTDTQYF.

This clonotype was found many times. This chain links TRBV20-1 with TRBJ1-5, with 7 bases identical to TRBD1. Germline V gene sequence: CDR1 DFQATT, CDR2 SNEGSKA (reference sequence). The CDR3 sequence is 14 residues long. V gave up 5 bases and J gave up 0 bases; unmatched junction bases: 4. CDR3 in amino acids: CSAPGTDSNQPQHF. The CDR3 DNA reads TGCAGTGCTCCCGGGACAGATAGCAATCAGCCCCAGCATTTT.

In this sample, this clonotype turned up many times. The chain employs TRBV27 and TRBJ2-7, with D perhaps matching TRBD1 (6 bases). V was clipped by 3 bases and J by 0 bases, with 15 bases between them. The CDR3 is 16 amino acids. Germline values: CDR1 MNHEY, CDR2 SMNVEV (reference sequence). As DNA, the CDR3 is TGTGCCAGCAGTTTCAGGTCCGGGGACACCTCCTACGAGCAGTACTTC. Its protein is CASSFRSGDTSYEQYF.

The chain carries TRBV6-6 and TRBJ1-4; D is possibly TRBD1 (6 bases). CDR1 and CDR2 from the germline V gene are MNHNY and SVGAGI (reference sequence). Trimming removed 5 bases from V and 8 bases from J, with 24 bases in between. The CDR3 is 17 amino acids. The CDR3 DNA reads TGTGCCAGCAGTCCAACGCAGGAGGGCGGGGGCGGCGAAAAACTGTTTTTT. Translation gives CASSPTQEGGGGEKLFF.

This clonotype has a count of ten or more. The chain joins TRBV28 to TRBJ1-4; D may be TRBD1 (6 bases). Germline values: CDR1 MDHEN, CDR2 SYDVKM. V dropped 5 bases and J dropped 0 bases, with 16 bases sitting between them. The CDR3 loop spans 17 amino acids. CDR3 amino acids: CASSLWDIRATNEKLFF. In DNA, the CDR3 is TGTGCCAGCAGTCTCTGGGACATAAGAGCAACTAATGAAAAACTGTTTTTT.

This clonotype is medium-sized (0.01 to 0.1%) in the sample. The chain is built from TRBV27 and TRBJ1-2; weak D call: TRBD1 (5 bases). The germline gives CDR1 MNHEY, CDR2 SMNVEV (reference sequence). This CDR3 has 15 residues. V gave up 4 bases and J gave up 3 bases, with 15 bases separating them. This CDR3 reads CASSSRPGGDYGYTF. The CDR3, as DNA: TGTGCCAGCAGTTCCCGCCCTGGGGGGGACTATGGCTACACCTTC.

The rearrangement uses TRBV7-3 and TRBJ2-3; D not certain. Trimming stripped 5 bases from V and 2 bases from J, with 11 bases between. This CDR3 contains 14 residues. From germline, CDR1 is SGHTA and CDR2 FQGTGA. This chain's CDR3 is CASSPGAVTDTQYF. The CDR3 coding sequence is TGTGCCAGCAGCCCCGGCGCGGTCACAGATACGCAGTATTTT.

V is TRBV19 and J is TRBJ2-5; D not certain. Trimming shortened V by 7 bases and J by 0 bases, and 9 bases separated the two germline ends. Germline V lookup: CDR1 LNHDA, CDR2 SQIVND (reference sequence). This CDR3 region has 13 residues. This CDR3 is CASMTQNQETQYF. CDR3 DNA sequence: TGTGCCAGTATGACCCAAAACCAAGAGACCCAGTACTTC.

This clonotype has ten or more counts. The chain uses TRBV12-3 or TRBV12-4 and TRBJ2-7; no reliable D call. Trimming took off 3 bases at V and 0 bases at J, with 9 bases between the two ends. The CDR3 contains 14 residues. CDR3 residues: CASSFGQGSYEQYF. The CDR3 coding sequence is TGTGCCAGCAGTTTCGGTCAAGGCTCCTACGAGCAGTACTTC.

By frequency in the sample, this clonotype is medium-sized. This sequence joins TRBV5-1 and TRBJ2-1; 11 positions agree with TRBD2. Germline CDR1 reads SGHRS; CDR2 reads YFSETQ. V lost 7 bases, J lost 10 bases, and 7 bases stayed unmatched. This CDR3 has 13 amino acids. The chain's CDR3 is CASGSGRVGEQFF. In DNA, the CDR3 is TGCGCCAGCGGTAGCGGGAGGGTTGGAGAGCAGTTCTTC.

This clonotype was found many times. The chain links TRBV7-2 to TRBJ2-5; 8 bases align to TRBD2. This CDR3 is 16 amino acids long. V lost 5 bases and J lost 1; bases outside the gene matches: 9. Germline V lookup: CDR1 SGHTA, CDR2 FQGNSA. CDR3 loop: CASSKGLVELQETQYF. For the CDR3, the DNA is TGTGCCAGCAGCAAGGGACTAGTAGAGCTCCAAGAGACCCAGTACTTC.

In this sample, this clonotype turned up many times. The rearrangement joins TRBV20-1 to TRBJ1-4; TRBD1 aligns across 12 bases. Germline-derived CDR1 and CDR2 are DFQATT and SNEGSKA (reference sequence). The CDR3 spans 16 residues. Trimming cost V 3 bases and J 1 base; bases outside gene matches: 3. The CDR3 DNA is TGCAGTGCTAGGGGACAGGGGGCAGAAACTAATGAAAAACTGTTTTTT. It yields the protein CSARGQGAETNEKLFF.

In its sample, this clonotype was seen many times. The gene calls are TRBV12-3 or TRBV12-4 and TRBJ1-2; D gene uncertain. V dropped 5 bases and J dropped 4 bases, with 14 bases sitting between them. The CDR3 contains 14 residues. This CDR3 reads CASSQPGGSYGYTF. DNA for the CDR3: TGTGCCAGCAGTCAACCGGGAGGTAGCTATGGCTACACCTTC.

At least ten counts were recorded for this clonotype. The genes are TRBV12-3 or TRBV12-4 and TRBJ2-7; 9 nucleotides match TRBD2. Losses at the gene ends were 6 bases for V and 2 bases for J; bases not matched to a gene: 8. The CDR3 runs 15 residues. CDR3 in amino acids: CASSSRTSATYEQYF. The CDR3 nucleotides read TGTGCCAGCAGCTCACGGACTAGCGCGACCTACGAGCAGTACTTC.

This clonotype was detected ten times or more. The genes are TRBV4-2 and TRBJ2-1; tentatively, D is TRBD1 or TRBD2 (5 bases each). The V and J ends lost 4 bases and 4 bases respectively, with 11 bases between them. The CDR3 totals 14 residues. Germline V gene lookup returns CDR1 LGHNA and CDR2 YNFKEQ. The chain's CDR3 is CASSPGTEYNEQFF. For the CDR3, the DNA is TGTGCCAGCAGCCCCGGGACCGAATACAATGAGCAGTTCTTC.

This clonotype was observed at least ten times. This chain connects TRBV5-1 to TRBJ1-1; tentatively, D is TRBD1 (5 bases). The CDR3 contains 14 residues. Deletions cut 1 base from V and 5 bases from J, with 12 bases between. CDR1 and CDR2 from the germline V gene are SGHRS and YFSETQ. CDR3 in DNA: TGCGCCAGCAGCTTGACGACAGCTCTTACTGAAGCTTTCTTT. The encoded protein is CASSLTTALTEAFF.

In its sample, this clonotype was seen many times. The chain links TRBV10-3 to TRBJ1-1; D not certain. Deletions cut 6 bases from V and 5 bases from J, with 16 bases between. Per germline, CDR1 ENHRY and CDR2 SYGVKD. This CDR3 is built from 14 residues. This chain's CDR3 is CAIRRGGVRTEAFF. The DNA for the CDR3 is TGTGCCATCAGGCGGGGAGGTGTAAGGACTGAAGCTTTCTTT.

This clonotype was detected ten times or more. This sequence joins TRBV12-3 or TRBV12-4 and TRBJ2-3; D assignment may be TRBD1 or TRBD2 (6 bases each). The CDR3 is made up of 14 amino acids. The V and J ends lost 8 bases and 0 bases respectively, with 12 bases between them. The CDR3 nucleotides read TGTGCCAGCGGTAGGGGGGAAAGCACAGATACGCAGTATTTT. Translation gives CASGRGESTDTQYF.

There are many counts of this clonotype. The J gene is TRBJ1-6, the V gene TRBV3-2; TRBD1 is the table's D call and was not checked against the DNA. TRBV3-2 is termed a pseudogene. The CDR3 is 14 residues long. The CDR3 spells CASSLDRVNSPLHF. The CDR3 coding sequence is TGTGCCAGCAGCCTTGACAGGGTCAATTCACCCCTCCACTTT.

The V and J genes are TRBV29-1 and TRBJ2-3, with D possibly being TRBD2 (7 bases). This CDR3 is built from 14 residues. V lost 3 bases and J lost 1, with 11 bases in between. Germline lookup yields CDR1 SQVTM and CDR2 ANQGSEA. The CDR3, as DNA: TGCAGCGTTGATGGGGGGGGGCGCACAGATACGCAGTATTTT. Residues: CSVDGGGRTDTQYF.

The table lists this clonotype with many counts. For the CDR3, the DNA is TGTGCCACCAGTCAGGGGAGCTACGAGCAGTACTTC. This translates into CATSQGSYEQYF. V is TRBV24-1 and J is TRBJ2-7; D might be TRBD1 (6 bases). Trimming removed 6 bases from V and 3 bases from J, with 8 bases in between. CDR3 length: 12 amino acids. Germline-derived CDR1 and CDR2 are KGHDR and SFDVKD.